The clone carrying this T cell receptor beta chain was seen only once. The CDR3 runs 19 residues. CDR1 SGHAT and CDR2 FQNNGV come from the germline V gene. V was cut by 5 bases and J by 0 bases, with 24 bases left in between. This record belongs to a study of blood T cell repertoires in COVID-19. In the study overall: COVID-19 samples from acute and convalescent phases originated in the United States, Italy and Spain.

As originally analysed: Amplifying reference gene primers gave estimates of nucleated cell counts. TCRdb keeps only in-frame clones here, not all; method: immunoSEQ multiplex PCR. Clone size and V and J calls were adopted from that table, with D and trimming inferred from the DNA. The sample records over 100,000 clones, approximately 90% being singletons. V is TRBV11-2 and J is TRBJ2-3; weak D call: TRBD1 (5 bases). The origin of this receptor is a man between 60 and 70 years old with COVID-19, enrolled during active disease. Sequencing was carried out using peripheral blood. For the CDR3, the DNA is TGTGCCAGCAGCCAGTCTTTTGGGGCAGCAGGTCTTAGCACAGATACGCAGTATTTT. Protein sequence: CASSQSFGAAGLSTDTQYF.